The 17 T cell receptor beta chains below were found in one sample sequenced in a study of control samples from healthy donors and cancer patients. The protocol was immunoSEQ multiplex PCR, while the TCRdb copy is restricted to in-frame clones and leaves out a portion. Among some 120,000 clones listed, roughly 95% were seen once. The sample consisted of blood. The receptors were gathered from a young man in good health.

This chain links TRBV6-5 with TRBJ2-5; D is perhaps TRBD1 or TRBD2 (5 bases each). The V end lost 2 bases, the J end lost 2 bases, and 12 bases lay between the germline ends. Germline CDR1 reads MNHEY; CDR2 reads SVGAGI. The CDR3 is 15 amino acids. The CDR3 sequence is CASSYGGSLQETQYF. The CDR3 DNA is TGTGCCAGCAGTTACGGGGGTAGCCTTCAAGAGACCCAGTACTTC.

V is TRBV11-3 and J is TRBJ2-3; D is unclear. The CDR3 runs 12 residues. V dropped 3 bases and J dropped 4 bases, with 5 bases sitting between them. Per germline, CDR1 SGHNT and CDR2 YENEEA. CDR3 protein: CASSLGADTQYF. The CDR3 bases are TGTGCCAGCAGCTTGGGTGCAGATACGCAGTATTTT.

This chain uses TRBV7-9 with TRBJ2-5, with D perhaps TRBD2 (5 bases). Germline V gives CDR1 SEHNR, CDR2 FQNEAQ (reference sequence). The V end was cut by 0 bases, the J end by 0 bases, with 17 bases between. CDR3 length equals 18 residues. The CDR3 protein is CASSLALGRGMYQETQYF. The CDR3 coding sequence is TGTGCCAGCAGCTTAGCGTTGGGCAGAGGGATGTACCAAGAGACCCAGTACTTC. The entire variable domain, with the rest obtained from reference TRBV7-9 and TRBJ2-5, is as follows: DTGVSQNPRHKITKRGQNVTFRCDPISEHNRLYWYRQTLGQGPEFLTYFQNEAQLEKSRLLSDRFSAERPKGSFSTLEIQRTEQGDSAMYLCASSLALGRGMYQETQYFGPGTRLLVL.

This clone was seen once. J is TRBJ1-1 and V is TRBV14; 7 bases map to TRBD1. This CDR3 is 16 amino acids long. Germline V lookup: CDR1 SGHDN, CDR2 FVKESK. The V gene end was trimmed by 4 bases and the J gene end by 5 bases; junction bases not matched to a gene: 13. The DNA of the CDR3 is TGTGCCAGCAGCCTTATGGACAGGCCGCGGGGAACTGAAGCTTTCTTT. Translation: CASSLMDRPRGTEAFF. The full variable domain, completed using reference TRBV14 and TRBJ1-1, is EAGVTQFPSHSVIEKGQTVTLRCDPISGHDNLYWYRRVMGKEIKFLLHFVKESKQDESGMPNNRFLAERTGGTYSTLKVQPAELEDSGVYFCASSLMDRPRGTEAFFGQGTRLTVV.

The chain uses TRBV4-2 and TRBJ2-7; 9 bases align to TRBD1. V was pared by 2 bases and J by 5 bases, with 7 bases of the junction left unmatched. There are 15 residues in the CDR3. The V gene's germline CDR1 is LGHNA and CDR2 YNFKEQ. CDR3 in amino acids: CASSQPTGGRNEQYF. In nucleotides, the CDR3 is TGTGCCAGCAGCCAACCGACAGGGGGAAGAAACGAGCAGTACTTC.

In its sample, this clone was seen once. J is TRBJ2-7 and V is TRBV19, with D possibly matching TRBD2 (5 bases). Trimming cost V 8 bases and J 2 bases, with 16 bases left between them. The CDR3 loop spans 14 amino acids. CDR1 and CDR2 (germline): LNHDA, SQIVND (reference sequence). CDR3 protein: CASGKLERTYEQYF. CDR3 sequence (DNA): TGTGCCAGTGGGAAACTAGAAAGGACCTACGAGCAGTACTTC. The whole variable domain, remainder taken from reference TRBV19 and TRBJ2-7, is DGGITQSPKYLFRKEGQNVTLSCEQNLNHDAMYWYRQDPGQGLRLIYYSQIVNDFQKGDIAEGYSVSREKKESFPLTVTSAQKNPTAFYLCASGKLERTYEQYFGPGTRLTVT.

The V call is TRBV4-3, the J call TRBJ1-1; the D gene is possibly TRBD1 (5 bases). This CDR3 comprises 15 residues. The germline V gene has CDR1 LGHNA and CDR2 YSLEER. The V end was cut by 0 bases, the J end by 4 bases, with 12 bases between. CDR3 nucleotide sequence: TGCGCCAGCAGCCAAGATACCGGGGCTGGCACTGAAGCTTTCTTT. It is translated as CASSQDTGAGTEAFF.

This rearrangement joins TRBV6-1 to TRBJ2-5; weak D call: TRBD2 (6 bases). V shed 2 bases and J shed 2 bases, with 9 bases lying between them. This CDR3 comprises 14 residues. Germline CDR1 reads MNHNS; CDR2 reads SASEGT. CDR3 sequence reads: CASSEFGTQETQYF. CDR3 coding DNA: TGTGCCAGCAGTGAATTCGGGACTCAAGAGACCCAGTACTTC.

The chain couples TRBV6-1 to TRBJ2-7; maybe TRBD1 (6 bases). The length of the CDR3 is 15 residues. Germline lookup yields CDR1 MNHNS and CDR2 SASEGT. V gave up 3 bases and J gave up 3 bases, with 15 bases separating them. The CDR3 region is CASSEAGTTNYEQYF. DNA for the CDR3: TGTGCCAGCAGTGAGGCCGGGACAACAAACTACGAGCAGTACTTC.

The chain carries TRBV9 and TRBJ1-4; D is undetermined. The CDR3 spans 14 residues. Looked up from germline, CDR1 is SGDLS and CDR2 is YYNGEE. V gave up 3 bases and J gave up 1 base, with 7 bases separating them. The CDR3 sequence: CASSGRETNEKLFF. The CDR3 nucleotides read TGTGCCAGCAGCGGGAGGGAAACTAATGAAAAACTGTTTTTT.

The rearrangement links TRBV19 to TRBJ2-2, with D tentatively TRBD2 (6 bases). This CDR3 is built from 13 residues. Germline values: CDR1 LNHDA, CDR2 SQIVND (reference sequence). V lost 1 base and J lost 6, with 6 bases in between. The CDR3 loop is CASSIGGAGELFF. CDR3 coding DNA: TGTGCCAGTAGTATAGGGGGGGCCGGGGAGCTGTTTTTT.

The chain couples TRBV28 to TRBJ2-7, with 9 bases aligning to TRBD1. With 6 bases clipped from V and 4 bases from J, the junction kept 10 bases outside the gene matches. The CDR3 sequence is 15 residues long. Germline V gene sequence: CDR1 MDHEN, CDR2 SYDVKM. The CDR3 loop is CASSSPPGQGYEQYF. DNA for the CDR3: TGTGCCAGCAGCTCCCCACCGGGACAGGGTTACGAGCAGTACTTC.

V is TRBV7-3 and J is TRBJ1-1; D possibly corresponds to TRBD1 (6 bases). The V and J ends lost 5 bases and 1 base respectively, with 14 bases between them. The CDR3 covers 15 residues. Looked up from germline, CDR1 is SGHTA and CDR2 is FQGTGA. As DNA, the CDR3 is TGTGCCAGCAGCCAGTTGGCAGGGGCGAACACTGAAGCTTTCTTT. Amino acids: CASSQLAGANTEAFF.

The chain employs TRBV7-9 and TRBJ2-2; D gene uncertain. Trimming left V 6 bases short and J 3 bases short, with 11 bases between. Germline-derived CDR1 and CDR2 are SEHNR and FQNEAQ (reference sequence). The CDR3 is 14 residues long. The CDR3 loop is CASRPLEYTGELFF. The CDR3 nucleotides read TGTGCCAGCAGGCCTCTAGAGTACACCGGGGAGCTGTTTTTT.

The chain carries TRBV5-6 and TRBJ1-5, with D possibly TRBD1 on 6 matching bases. Germline values: CDR1 SGHDT, CDR2 YYEEEE. Trimming took 2 bases from V and 9 from J, leaving 12 bases between them. The length of the CDR3 is 13 residues. CDR3 sequence (DNA): TGTGCCAGCAGCTTTGCAGGGGTCCCGCCCCAGCATTTT. This encodes CASSFAGVPPQHF.

This chain connects TRBV19 to TRBJ1-4; D is unclear. The germline V and J ends were trimmed by 1 base and 2 bases, with 8 bases remaining between them. CDR1 and CDR2 from the germline V gene are LNHDA and SQIVND (reference sequence). This CDR3 region has 15 residues. The CDR3 nucleotides read TGTGCCAGTAGTATAGGATGGCCCACTAATGAAAAACTGTTTTTT. This encodes CASSIGWPTNEKLFF.

The chain combines TRBV4-1 with TRBJ2-7; tentative D call: TRBD2 (5 bases). V was trimmed by 4 bases and J by 1 base, leaving 11 bases between them. This CDR3 contains 14 residues. Germline CDR1 and CDR2: MGHRA and YSYEKL. The CDR3 nucleotides read TGCGCCAGCAGCCCTCGAGGACTTTCCTACGAGCAGTACTTC. It yields the protein CASSPRGLSYEQYF.